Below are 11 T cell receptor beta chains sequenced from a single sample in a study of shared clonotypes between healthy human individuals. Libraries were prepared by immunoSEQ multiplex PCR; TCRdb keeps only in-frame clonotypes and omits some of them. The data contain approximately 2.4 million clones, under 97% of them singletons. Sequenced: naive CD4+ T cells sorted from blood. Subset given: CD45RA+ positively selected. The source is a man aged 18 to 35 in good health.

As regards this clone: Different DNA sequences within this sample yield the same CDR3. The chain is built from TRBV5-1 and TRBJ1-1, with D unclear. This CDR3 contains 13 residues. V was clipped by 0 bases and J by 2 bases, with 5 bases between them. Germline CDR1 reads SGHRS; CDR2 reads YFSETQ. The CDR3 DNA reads TGCGCCAGCAGCTTGGTCCTCAACACTGAAGCTTTCTTT. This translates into CASSLVLNTEAFF.

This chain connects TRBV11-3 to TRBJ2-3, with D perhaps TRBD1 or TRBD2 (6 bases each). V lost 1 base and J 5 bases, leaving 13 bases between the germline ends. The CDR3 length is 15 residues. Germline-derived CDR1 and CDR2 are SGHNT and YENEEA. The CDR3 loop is CASSLGGAGEDTQYF. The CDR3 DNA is TGTGCCAGCAGCTTAGGGGGGGCCGGGGAAGATACGCAGTATTTT.

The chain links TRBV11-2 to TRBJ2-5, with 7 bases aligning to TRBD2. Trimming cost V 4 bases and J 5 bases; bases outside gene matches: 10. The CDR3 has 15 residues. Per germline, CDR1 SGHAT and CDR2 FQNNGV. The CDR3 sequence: CASSSRVAGPETQYF. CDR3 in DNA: TGTGCCAGCAGCTCCCGGGTAGCGGGCCCGGAGACCCAGTACTTC.

CDR3 region: CASSFLVGGTTDTQYF. The CDR3 bases are TGTGCCAGCAGCTTTCTGGTGGGGGGGACCACAGATACGCAGTATTTT. This chain joins TRBV5-4 and TRBJ2-3; TRBD2 matches 7 bases. V lost 2 bases to trimming and J lost 2 bases; unmatched junction nucleotides: 8. The CDR3 totals 16 residues. Germline V gene lookup returns CDR1 SGHNT and CDR2 YYREEE (reference sequence). Based on the CDR3 plus reference TRBV5-4 and TRBJ2-3, the full variable domain is ETGVTQSPTHLIKTRGQQVTLRCSSQSGHNTVSWYQQALGQGPQFIFQYYREEENGRGNFPPRFSGLQFPNYSSELNVNALELDDSALYLCASSFLVGGTTDTQYFGPGTRLTVL.

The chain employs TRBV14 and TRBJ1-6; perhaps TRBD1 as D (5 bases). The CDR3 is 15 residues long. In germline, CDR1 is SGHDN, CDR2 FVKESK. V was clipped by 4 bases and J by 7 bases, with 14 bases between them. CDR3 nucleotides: TGTGCCAGCAGCCGATTCAGGGAGGGAAATTCACCCCTCCACTTT. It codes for CASSRFREGNSPLHF.

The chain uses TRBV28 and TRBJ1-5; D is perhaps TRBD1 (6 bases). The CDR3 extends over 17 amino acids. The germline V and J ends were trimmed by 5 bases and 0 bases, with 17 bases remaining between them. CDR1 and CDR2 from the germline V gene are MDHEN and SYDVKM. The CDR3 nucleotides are TGTGCCAGCAGTCGGCCCGAGGGGGTGTATAGCAATCAGCCCCAGCATTTT. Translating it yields CASSRPEGVYSNQPQHF.

The chain's CDR3 is CASSWGTTMNTEAFF. The CDR3 DNA follows: TGTGCCAGCAGTTGGGGAACAACCATGAACACTGAAGCTTTCTTT. The chain couples TRBV6-1 to TRBJ1-1, with no clear D. Trimming took 5 bases from V and 0 from J, leaving 13 bases between them. The germline gives CDR1 MNHNS, CDR2 SASEGT. The CDR3 totals 15 residues.

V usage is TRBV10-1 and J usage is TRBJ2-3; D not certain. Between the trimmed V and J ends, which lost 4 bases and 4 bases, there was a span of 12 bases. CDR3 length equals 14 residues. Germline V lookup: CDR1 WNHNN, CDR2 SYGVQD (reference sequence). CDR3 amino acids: CASSVQLIPDTQYF. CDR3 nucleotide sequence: TGCGCCAGCAGTGTACAGCTTATCCCAGATACGCAGTATTTT.

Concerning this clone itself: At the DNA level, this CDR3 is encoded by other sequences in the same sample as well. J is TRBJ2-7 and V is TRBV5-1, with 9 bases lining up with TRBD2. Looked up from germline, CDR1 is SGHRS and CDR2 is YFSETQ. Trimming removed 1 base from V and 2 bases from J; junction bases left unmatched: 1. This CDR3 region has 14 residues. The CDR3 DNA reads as TGCGCCAGCAGCTTGAGCGGGGGGCCCTACGAGCAGTACTTC. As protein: CASSLSGGPYEQYF.

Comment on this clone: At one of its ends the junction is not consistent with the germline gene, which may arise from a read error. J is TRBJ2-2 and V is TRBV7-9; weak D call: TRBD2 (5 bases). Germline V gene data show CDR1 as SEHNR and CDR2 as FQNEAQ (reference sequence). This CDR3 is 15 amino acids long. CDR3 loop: CASSKYQDSTGELFF. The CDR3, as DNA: TGTGCCAGCAGCAAGTATCAGGATTCCACCGGGGAACTGTTTTTT.

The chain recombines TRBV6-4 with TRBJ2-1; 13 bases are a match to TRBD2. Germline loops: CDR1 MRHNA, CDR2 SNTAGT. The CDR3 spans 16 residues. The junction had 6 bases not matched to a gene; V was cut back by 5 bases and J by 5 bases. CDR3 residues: CASSSRLAGGDNEQFF. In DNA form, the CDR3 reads TGTGCCAGCAGTTCTCGACTAGCGGGGGGCGACAATGAGCAGTTCTTC.